These 32 T cell receptor beta chains were sequenced from one sample in a study of blood T cell repertoires in COVID-19. Here immunoSEQ multiplex PCR was the method, and the copy in TCRdb shows in-frame clones only, minus some. The sample yields some 140,000 clones, about 77% seen once. Specimen: peripheral blood. These receptors were taken from an older man with acute or convalescent COVID-19.

The chain employs TRBV12-5 and TRBJ2-7; 9 positions agree with TRBD1. V was pared by 4 bases and J by 0 bases, with 10 bases of the junction left unmatched. This CDR3 contains 17 residues. Germline V gives CDR1 LGHNT, CDR2 FRNRAP. CDR3 sequence (DNA): TGTGCTAGTGGTTCGTCACCCGGGACAGGGAGCTCCTACGAGCAGTACTTC. Translation gives CASGSSPGTGSSYEQYF.

This chain joins TRBV15 and TRBJ2-2; 8 nucleotides match TRBD2. The CDR3 has 16 residues. Germline V gene data show CDR1 as LNHNV and CDR2 as YYDKDF (reference sequence). V trimming: 1 base; J trimming: 6 bases; junction bases outside the gene matches: 7. CDR3 residues: CATSRAGRGAAGELFF. CDR3 sequence (DNA): TGTGCCACCAGCAGAGCGGGGCGGGGGGCGGCCGGGGAGCTGTTTTTT.

The V call is TRBV6-5, the J call TRBJ1-1; 7 nucleotides match TRBD1. V lost 5 bases and J lost 5; bases outside the gene matches: 8. The length of the CDR3 is 14 residues. CDR1 is MNHEY, CDR2 SVGAGI, per germline. This CDR3 reads CASSPGGFGTEAFF. The CDR3 nucleotides read TGTGCCAGCAGTCCAGGGGGTTTCGGTACTGAAGCTTTCTTT.

V usage is TRBV4-1 and J usage is TRBJ2-5; D is perhaps TRBD2 (6 bases). Germline loops: CDR1 MGHRA, CDR2 YSYEKL. The germline V and J ends were trimmed by 4 bases and 3 bases, with 15 bases remaining between them. CDR3 size: 15 residues. The CDR3 here is CASSRADYPKETQYF. The CDR3 bases are TGCGCCAGCAGCCGAGCGGACTACCCCAAAGAGACCCAGTACTTC.

The chain recombines TRBV10-3 with TRBJ1-1, with D uncertain. Germline CDR1 is ENHRY and CDR2 is SYGVKD. V lost 0 bases and J lost 2, with 10 bases in between. CDR3 length: 15 residues. The CDR3: CAISESTLGNTEAFF. For the CDR3, the DNA is TGTGCCATCAGTGAGTCGACTCTGGGTAACACTGAAGCTTTCTTT.

The rearrangement links TRBV6-9 to TRBJ1-5; D is perhaps TRBD1 (5 bases). The CDR3 spans 12 residues. V lost 2 bases and J lost 11, with 10 bases in between. In germline, CDR1 is MNHGY, CDR2 SVAAGI. CDR3 DNA sequence: TGTGCCAGCAGTTATGGACACTCCGCCCAGCATTTT. This codes for CASSYGHSAQHF.

This clone was found many times. The J gene is TRBJ2-7, the V gene TRBV5-6; maybe TRBD1 (5 bases). Trimming pared 1 base from V and 0 bases from J, leaving 8 bases between. This CDR3 contains 14 residues. The germline CDR1 and CDR2 sequences are SGHDT and YYEEEE. CDR3 sequence reads: CASSLHRSSYEQYF. CDR3 DNA sequence: TGTGCCAGCAGCTTGCACAGGAGCTCCTACGAGCAGTACTTC.

The J gene is TRBJ2-1, the V gene TRBV7-8; TRBD1 matches at 7 bases. Germline-derived CDR1 and CDR2 are SGHVS and FQNEAQ. The J segment lost 2 bases and the V segment lost 5 bases, leaving 6 bases of the junction unmatched. The CDR3 is 15 residues long. As DNA, the CDR3 is TGTGCCAGCAGCCCGCGACAGGGCACCTACAATGAGCAGTTCTTC. This translates into CASSPRQGTYNEQFF.

To note about this clone: The germline gene is not matched at one end of the junction; a read error may be the cause. CDR3 protein: CASQASWDRRAF. DNA of the CDR3: TGTGCCAGTCAAGCGAGTTGGGACAGGCGGGCCTTC. This sequence joins TRBV2 and TRBJ2-4; 8 bases are shared with TRBD1. Germline-derived CDR1 and CDR2 are SNHLY and FYNNEI. CDR3 length: 12 amino acids.

The chain couples TRBV2 to TRBJ1-6; 10 bases are a match to TRBD1. The CDR3 runs 14 residues. The V gene end was trimmed by 7 bases and the J gene end by 4 bases; junction bases not matched to a gene: 1. Per germline, CDR1 SNHLY and CDR2 FYNNEI. The CDR3, as DNA: TGTGCCAGCACGGGACAGGGGTATAATTCACCCCTCCACTTT. Encoded protein: CASTGQGYNSPLHF.

CDR3 in amino acids: CASSIVGKEGRSIQYF. DNA for the CDR3: TGTGCCAGTAGTATAGTCGGGAAAGAGGGTAGGAGCATTCAGTACTTC. The chain has TRBV19 and TRBJ2-4; a possible D gene is TRBD2 (5 bases). Deletions cut 1 base from V and 9 bases from J, with 19 bases between. The CDR3 runs 16 residues. CDR1 and CDR2 from the germline V gene are LNHDA and SQIVND (reference sequence).

This sequence joins TRBV7-9 and TRBJ2-6; 7 bases agree with TRBD1. With V trimmed by 4 bases and J by 2 bases, 2 bases remained unmatched. This CDR3 region has 15 residues. Germline CDR1 reads SEHNR; CDR2 reads FQNEAQ (reference sequence). This CDR3 reads CASSYRGPGANVLTF. As DNA, the CDR3 is TGTGCCAGCAGCTACAGGGGACCTGGGGCCAACGTCCTGACTTTC.

This clone was seen only once. The rearrangement uses TRBV9 and TRBJ2-1, with TRBD1 identical over 7 bases. The CDR3 is 15 residues long. Germline V lookup: CDR1 SGDLS, CDR2 YYNGEE. V was clipped by 3 bases and J by 5 bases; unmatched bases: 8. CDR3 DNA: TGTGCCAGCAGCGCCCCCGGGACAGCAAACAATGAGCAGTTCTTC. It specifies CASSAPGTANNEQFF.

The rearrangement links TRBV29-1 to TRBJ1-6, with D hard to call. Germline V gene lookup returns CDR1 SQVTM and CDR2 ANQGSEA. This CDR3 is 13 amino acids long. With 5 bases removed from V and 9 bases from J, the gap between germline ends came to 14 bases. CDR3 nucleotide sequence: TGCAGCGTTCGGACGGCGGAGGGTTCACCCCTCCACTTT. Protein sequence: CSVRTAEGSPLHF.

The chain carries TRBV10-3 and TRBJ1-2; 9 bases line up with TRBD1. Germline V gene sequence: CDR1 ENHRY, CDR2 SYGVKD. The CDR3 is 15 amino acids. The V and J ends lost 10 bases and 3 bases, in that order; junction bases with no gene match: 12. The CDR3 coding sequence is TGTGCCAGCCGGGACAGGGATAGCCAGTACTATGGCTACACCTTC. It translates to CASRDRDSQYYGYTF.

The chain couples TRBV28 to TRBJ2-1, with a weak D call TRBD2 (5 bases). Germline V gene data show CDR1 as MDHEN and CDR2 as SYDVKM. The CDR3 covers 18 residues. Between the trimmed V and J ends, which lost 2 bases and 0 bases, there was a span of 17 bases. CDR3 amino acids: CASSLEDLALSSYNEQFF. In DNA form, the CDR3 reads TGTGCCAGCAGTTTAGAGGACTTGGCACTTAGCTCCTACAATGAGCAGTTCTTC.

The chain joins TRBV2 to TRBJ1-5; D remains unclear. Deletions cut 1 base from V and 1 base from J, with 5 bases between. The CDR3 has 14 residues. Germline values: CDR1 SNHLY, CDR2 FYNNEI. CDR3 residues: CASSEGQSNQPQHF. CDR3 nucleotides: TGTGCCAGCAGTGAAGGTCAAAGCAATCAGCCCCAGCATTTT.

V is TRBV3-1 (or the pseudogene TRBV3-2) and J is TRBJ2-7; possible D gene TRBD1, 6 bases. Trimming took off 4 bases at V and 5 bases at J, with 12 bases between the two ends. From germline, CDR1 is LGHDT and CDR2 YNNKEL (reference sequence). The CDR3 is 13 residues long. The CDR3 coding sequence is TGTGCCAGCAGCCCTCCAGGGGTCAACGAGCAGTACTTC. Translation gives CASSPPGVNEQYF.

This chain connects TRBV5-1 to TRBJ2-7, with 7 bases fitting TRBD1. Trimming took 4 bases from V and 0 from J; bases not matched to a gene: 10. Germline loops: CDR1 SGHRS, CDR2 YFSETQ. This CDR3 is built from 16 residues. CDR3 residues: CASSRTTGPSSYEQYF. The CDR3 DNA reads TGCGCCAGCAGCCGGACGACAGGGCCCAGCTCCTACGAGCAGTACTTC.

The chain combines TRBV6-5 with TRBJ2-2; D uncertain. V lost 4 bases to trimming and J lost 12 bases, with 9 bases between them. Germline values: CDR1 MNHEY, CDR2 SVGAGI. There are 11 residues in the CDR3. CDR3 sequence (DNA): TGTGCCAGCAGTTCTGAGTTTAAGCTGTTTTTT. Translated: CASSSEFKLFF.

The chain recombines TRBV13 with TRBJ2-1; 13 nucleotides match TRBD2. Germline V gene lookup returns CDR1 PRHDT and CDR2 FYEKMQ (reference sequence). The CDR3 totals 21 residues. V gave up 3 bases and J gave up 5 bases; unmatched junction bases: 19. The CDR3: CASSFRIIIGTSGDLNNEQFF. The DNA of the CDR3 is TGTGCCAGCAGCTTCCGGATAATTATCGGGACTAGCGGGGACCTTAACAATGAGCAGTTCTTC.

The V gene is TRBV30, the J gene TRBJ2-7, with TRBD1 as a possible D gene (6 bases). Trimming removed 5 bases from V and 0 bases from J, with 8 bases in between. This CDR3 spans 12 amino acids. Looked up from germline, CDR1 is GTSNPN and CDR2 is SVGIG (reference sequence). The CDR3 DNA reads as TGTGCCTGGGGGGACACCTCCTACGAGCAGTACTTC. Its translation is CAWGDTSYEQYF.

J is TRBJ2-5 and V is TRBV4-1; 8 bases align to TRBD2. The CDR3 totals 14 residues. With 3 bases clipped from V and 2 bases from J, the junction kept 2 bases outside the gene matches. CDR1 and CDR2 (germline): MGHRA, YSYEKL. CDR3 protein: CASSQSGGQETQYF. CDR3 DNA sequence: TGCGCCAGCAGCCAGAGCGGGGGTCAAGAGACCCAGTACTTC.

V gene TRBV3-1 (or the pseudogene TRBV3-2) combines with J gene TRBJ1-1; D uncertain. From germline, CDR1 is LGHDT and CDR2 YNNKEL (reference sequence). The V end was cut by 0 bases, the J end by 6 bases, with 5 bases between. This CDR3 contains 12 residues. The CDR3 DNA reads TGTGCCAGCAGCCAAGAGGAGTCTGAAGCTTTCTTT. Translation gives CASSQEESEAFF.

The chain links TRBV5-6 to TRBJ2-1; TRBD1 might be the D (5 bases). The V gene lost 3 bases and the J gene lost 3 bases, with 19 bases spanning the gap. From germline, CDR1 is SGHDT and CDR2 YYEEEE. The CDR3 has 17 amino acids. The CDR3 protein is CASSSYQGPRGYNEQFF. The CDR3 DNA is TGTGCCAGCAGCTCGTACCAGGGCCCACGAGGCTACAATGAGCAGTTCTTC.

CDR3 nucleotides: TGTGCCAGCAGCGTAGGCCAGGGCTCCCCCTACGAGCAGTACTTC. Its translation is CASSVGQGSPYEQYF. The chain is built from TRBV9 and TRBJ2-7, with a weak D call TRBD1 (5 bases). The V gene lost 0 bases and the J gene lost 2 bases, with 12 bases spanning the gap. The germline CDR1 and CDR2 sequences are SGDLS and YYNGEE. This CDR3 comprises 15 residues.

The chain has TRBV23-1 and TRBJ2-7; a possible D gene is TRBD2 (5 bases). TRBV23-1 is noted as an ORF with a role that remains uncertain. V lost 0 bases to trimming and J lost 4 bases, with 16 bases between them. This CDR3 is built from 16 residues. The CDR3 region is CASSQSILRVGYEQYF. The DNA of the CDR3 is TGCGCCAGCAGTCAATCGATTTTGCGGGTAGGGTACGAGCAGTACTTC.

The chain links TRBV6-6 to TRBJ1-1, with D possibly matching TRBD1 (5 bases). CDR3 length: 12 residues. Germline V gives CDR1 MNHNY, CDR2 SVGAGI (reference sequence). Trimming shortened V by 4 bases and J by 5 bases, and 8 bases separated the two germline ends. The CDR3 DNA reads TGTGCCAGCAGTTCTCAGGGAACTGAAGCTTTCTTT. Amino acid sequence: CASSSQGTEAFF.

This clone has just one count. The rearrangement uses TRBV3-1 (or the pseudogene TRBV3-2) and TRBJ2-2; possibly TRBD1 for D (5 bases). From germline, CDR1 is LGHDT and CDR2 YNNKEL (reference sequence). Between the trimmed V and J ends, which lost 2 bases and 3 bases, there was a span of 7 bases. The CDR3 covers 14 residues. CDR3 nucleotide sequence: TGTGCCAGCAGCCAACTACAGGACACCGGGGAGCTGTTTTTT. This sequence encodes CASSQLQDTGELFF.

V and J are TRBV7-9 and TRBJ2-5, with 8 nucleotides matching TRBD2. This CDR3 is 14 amino acids long. Germline V gene sequence: CDR1 SEHNR, CDR2 FQNEAQ (reference sequence). J gave up 4 bases and V 4 bases, and 5 bases lay outside the gene matches. The CDR3 region has the DNA TGTGCCAGCAGCTCCGGGGGGGACCTAGAGACCCAGTACTTC. It specifies CASSSGGDLETQYF.

The chain links TRBV29-1 to TRBJ1-1; TRBD1 matches at 7 bases. There are 11 residues in the CDR3. With 4 bases clipped from V and 13 bases from J, the junction kept 9 bases outside the gene matches. Germline lookup yields CDR1 SQVTM and CDR2 ANQGSEA. CDR3 DNA: TGCAGCGTTGGGGCCAGACAGGGAGTTTTCTTT. Translated, it gives CSVGARQGVFF.

As concerns this clone: No DNA is shown, since the ends of the CDR3 on it are uncertain; the CDR3 is the one TCRdb lists. This sequence joins TRBV21-1 and TRBJ2-7; TRBD2 is the table's D call, not checked against the DNA. TRBV21-1 has pseudogene status. Counting both end residues, the CDR3 totals 12 amino acids. CDR3 amino acids: CAFGGGSYEQYF.